This T cell receptor (beta chain) was profiled in a study of immune characteristics of hereditary and idiopathic chronic pancreatitis. General study points: Gene families like TRBV10, TRBV19, TRBV23 and TRBV5 were used differently between subtypes. Samples were taken only at TPIAT; differing disease duration may matter.

Per the germline V gene, CDR1 is LGHNA and CDR2 is YNFKEQ. V lost 7 bases, J lost 0 bases, and 19 bases lay in between. CDR3 length: 17 amino acids. Sequencing was performed with immunoSEQ multiplex PCR; in TCRdb, only in-frame clones are kept and a portion is missing. The sample lists more than 1,500 clones, around 74% occurring once. The pancreas tissue came from patients undergoing total pancreatectomy with islet autotransplantation. Regarding this clone: Its antigen remains unknown.

The TCR sequence derives from a human donor with chronic pancreatitis. The chain joins TRBV4-2 to TRBJ2-1; TRBD2 is a possible D gene (6 bases). Sequencing was performed on pancreas tissue with hereditary chronic pancreatitis. The CDR3 spells CASTINPAGSSYNEQFF. CDR3 nucleotide sequence: TGTGCCAGCACCATAAACCCGGCGGGGAGCTCCTACAATGAGCAGTTCTTC.